Following are 32 T cell receptor beta chains from one sample sequenced in a study of blood T cell repertoires in COVID-19. TCRdb keeps only in-frame clones here, not all; method: immunoSEQ multiplex PCR. Of about 210,000 clones in the sample, around 82% are singletons; the top ten hold under 3%. The specimen sequenced was peripheral blood. These receptors were taken from a middle-aged man with active or convalescent COVID-19.

The gene calls are TRBV4-3 and TRBJ2-1; 13 bases are a match to TRBD2. After removal of 0 bases from V and 8 bases from J, the junction contained 4 bases not matched to a gene. Germline V gene lookup returns CDR1 LGHNA and CDR2 YSLEER. CDR3 size: 16 residues. The CDR3 bases are TGCGCCAGCAGCCAAGAACTAGCGGGGGGGATCGATGAGCAGTTCTTC. Translated, it gives CASSQELAGGIDEQFF.

The chain is built from TRBV6-1 and TRBJ1-5; TRBD1 matches at 7 bases. Germline values: CDR1 MNHNS, CDR2 SASEGT. V lost 2 bases and J lost 5; bases outside the gene matches: 9. CDR3 size: 16 residues. CDR3: CASSETLSQGDQPQHF. The CDR3 nucleotides read TGTGCCAGCAGTGAAACCTTATCCCAGGGGGATCAGCCCCAGCATTTT.

As regards this clone: In the same sample, other DNA sequences code for this CDR3. This chain uses TRBV5-1 with TRBJ2-6; D perhaps matches TRBD2 (6 bases). The CDR3 sequence is 16 residues long. V was trimmed by 0 bases and J by 4 bases, leaving 11 bases between them. Germline V gene lookup returns CDR1 SGHRS and CDR2 YFSETQ. The DNA for the CDR3 is TGCGCCAGCAGCTTGGCTGGAGGGAGCGGGGCCAACGTCCTGACTTTC. This codes for CASSLAGGSGANVLTF.

This chain joins TRBV7-8 and TRBJ1-3; the match to TRBD1 covers 7 bases. V lost 1 base to trimming and J lost 4 bases; unmatched junction nucleotides: 1. From germline, CDR1 is SGHVS and CDR2 FQNEAQ. The CDR3 contains 14 residues. The CDR3 loop reads CASSLEGQGNTIYF. The CDR3 DNA reads as TGTGCCAGCAGCTTAGAGGGACAGGGAAACACCATATATTTT. The full variable domain, its missing parts supplied by reference TRBV7-8 and TRBJ1-3, is GAGVSQSPRYKVAKRGQDVALRCDPISGHVSLFWYQQALGQGPEFLTYFQNEAQLDKSGLPSDRFFAERPEGSVSTLKIQRTQQEDSAVYLCASSLEGQGNTIYFGEGSWLTVV.

The V and J genes are TRBV12-3 or TRBV12-4 and TRBJ1-2; no definite D call. V lost 2 bases and J 4 bases, leaving 8 bases between the germline ends. CDR3 size: 13 residues. The CDR3 reads CASSLWGGYGYTF. CDR3 DNA: TGTGCCAGCAGTTTATGGGGAGGCTATGGCTACACCTTC.

The chain combines TRBV5-4 with TRBJ1-5, with D maybe TRBD1 (5 bases). CDR1 is SGHNT and CDR2 is YYREEE in the germline V gene (reference sequence). Trimming pared 4 bases from V and 2 bases from J, leaving 13 bases between. The CDR3 has 15 residues. The CDR3 reads CASSAWGGGNQPQHF. CDR3 sequence (DNA): TGTGCCAGCAGCGCGTGGGGAGGGGGCAATCAGCCCCAGCATTTT. The variable domain in full, with the rest retrieved from reference TRBV5-4 and TRBJ1-5, is ETGVTQSPTHLIKTRGQQVTLRCSSQSGHNTVSWYQQALGQGPQFIFQYYREEENGRGNFPPRFSGLQFPNYSSELNVNALELDDSALYLCASSAWGGGNQPQHFGDGTRLSIL.

The chain couples TRBV5-6 to TRBJ2-3, with 8 positions matching TRBD1. V shed 1 base, J shed 4 bases, and the junction held 5 bases outside the gene matches. Germline V lookup: CDR1 SGHDT, CDR2 YYEEEE. The CDR3 is made up of 15 amino acids. The CDR3 region is CASSLTGGGPDTQYF. CDR3 nucleotides: TGTGCCAGCAGCTTGACAGGGGGTGGGCCAGATACGCAGTATTTT.

This chain joins TRBV11-3 and TRBJ2-3; 9 nucleotides line up with TRBD2. This CDR3 is 14 amino acids long. V lost 5 bases to trimming and J lost 1 base; unmatched junction nucleotides: 1. CDR1 is SGHNT, CDR2 YENEEA, per germline. The CDR3, as DNA: TGTGCCAGCAGCGTAGCGGGGGGCACAGATACGCAGTATTTT. As protein: CASSVAGGTDTQYF.

As regards this clone: The same CDR3 arises from other DNA sequences in this sample as well. This rearrangement joins TRBV19 to TRBJ2-2; a weak D match, TRBD1 (5 bases). This CDR3 is 15 amino acids long. V dropped 3 bases and J dropped 1 base, with 9 bases sitting between them. Germline V CDR1 and CDR2: LNHDA, SQIVND (reference sequence). CDR3 protein: CASSIGTGNTGELFF. In DNA form, the CDR3 reads TGTGCCAGTAGTATCGGTACAGGGAACACCGGGGAGCTGTTTTTT.

The rearrangement links TRBV5-1 to TRBJ2-6; tentatively, D is TRBD1 (5 bases). There are 17 residues in the CDR3. CDR1 is SGHRS, CDR2 YFSETQ, per germline. Trimming shortened V by 4 bases and J by 0 bases, and 14 bases separated the two germline ends. CDR3: CASSITGTSSGANVLTF. In nucleotides, the CDR3 is TGCGCCAGCAGCATAACAGGAACCTCCTCTGGGGCCAACGTCCTGACTTTC.

A few counts support this clone. V gene TRBV4-3 combines with J gene TRBJ2-1; D gene uncertain. The CDR3 runs to 15 residues. Germline CDR1 LGHNA, CDR2 YSLEER. V shed 4 bases and J shed 5 bases, with 15 bases lying between them. CDR3 in DNA: TGCGCCAGCAGCCGAACTTCATACGGTGACAATGAGCAGTTCTTC. Translated, it gives CASSRTSYGDNEQFF.

The chain couples TRBV11-3 to TRBJ1-1, with D unresolved. Trimming took off 0 bases at V and 2 bases at J, with 10 bases between the two ends. The CDR3 has 15 amino acids. Germline V gene sequence: CDR1 SGHNT, CDR2 YENEEA. CDR3 residues: CASSLDAGHNTEAFF. The CDR3 region has the DNA TGTGCCAGCAGCTTAGATGCAGGCCATAACACTGAAGCTTTCTTT.

As DNA, the CDR3 is TGTGCCAGCAGTGAAAGGGGGAACTATGGCTACACCTTC. Encoded protein: CASSERGNYGYTF. The J gene is TRBJ1-2, the V gene TRBV12-3 or TRBV12-4; TRBD1 might be the D (6 bases). The CDR3 is 13 residues long. Trimming pared 5 bases from V and 2 bases from J, leaving 9 bases between.

CDR3 loop: CASSYSERRNGYTF. The CDR3 DNA reads as TGTGCCAGCAGTTACTCGGAGAGGAGGAATGGCTACACCTTC. V gene TRBV6-2 or TRBV6-3 combines with J gene TRBJ1-2, with unresolved D. V was trimmed by 0 bases and J by 6 bases, leaving 11 bases between them. Per germline, CDR1 MNHEY and CDR2 SVGEGT. CDR3 size: 14 residues.

The chain has TRBV12-3 or TRBV12-4 and TRBJ2-7; D unresolved. The germline V and J ends were trimmed by 6 bases and 2 bases, with 11 bases remaining between them. This CDR3 spans 13 amino acids. DNA of the CDR3: TGTGCCAGCAGCCTACACAGAACCTACGAGCAGTACTTC. Its translation: CASSLHRTYEQYF.

The chain uses TRBV24-1 and TRBJ2-2, with D hard to call. V was clipped by 6 bases and J by 6 bases, with 4 bases between them. The CDR3 is 11 residues long. In germline, CDR1 is KGHDR, CDR2 SFDVKD. CDR3 sequence (DNA): TGTGCCACCAGTTCTTCCGGGGAGCTGTTTTTT. This codes for CATSSSGELFF.

CDR3 sequence: CAISEEGASYNSPLHF. In DNA form, the CDR3 reads TGTGCCATCAGTGAGGAGGGGGCTTCCTATAATTCACCCCTCCACTTT. The chain has TRBV10-3 and TRBJ1-6; TRBD1 agrees at 7 bases. The germline CDR1 and CDR2 sequences are ENHRY and SYGVKD. The V segment lost 2 bases and the J segment 1 base; nucleotides outside the gene matches: 2. This CDR3 comprises 16 residues.

In this sample, this clone turned up many times. Other DNA sequences within the sample encode an identical CDR3. The chain combines TRBV18 with TRBJ1-1; no firm D call. The CDR3 sequence is 13 residues long. Germline values: CDR1 KGHSH, CDR2 LQKENI. With 2 bases removed from V and 1 base from J, the gap between germline ends came to 5 bases. The CDR3 DNA reads as TGTGCCAGCTCACCAGCACAGAACACTGAAGCTTTCTTT. It yields the protein CASSPAQNTEAFF.

The V gene is TRBV24-1, the J gene TRBJ1-1; D is uncertain. CDR3 length equals 14 residues. The V gene's germline CDR1 is KGHDR and CDR2 SFDVKD. Trimming removed 6 bases at V and 0 bases at J, with 10 bases between. The CDR3 is CATSKDSVNTEAFF. Written as DNA, the CDR3 is TGTGCCACCAGTAAAGATTCAGTGAACACTGAAGCTTTCTTT.

The chain is built from TRBV30 and TRBJ2-5; 7 bases map to TRBD1. Trimming removed 0 bases from V and 5 bases from J; junction bases left unmatched: 6. The germline V gene has CDR1 GTSNPN and CDR2 SVGIG (reference sequence). The CDR3 is 14 residues long. Written as DNA, the CDR3 is TGTGCCTGGAGTGTACTTGGGGGACAGGAGACCCAGTACTTC. This sequence encodes CAWSVLGGQETQYF.

This chain joins TRBV14 and TRBJ2-5, with D possibly matching TRBD2 (6 bases). Germline V gene sequence: CDR1 SGHDN, CDR2 FVKESK. The CDR3 totals 15 residues. The V and J ends lost 0 bases and 3 bases respectively, with 11 bases between them. CDR3 sequence (DNA): TGTGCCAGCAGCCAAGATATAGGCGGGGAAGAGACCCAGTACTTC. This translates into CASSQDIGGEETQYF.

This chain links TRBV5-4 with TRBJ1-3, with 9 positions matching TRBD1. This CDR3 is 16 amino acids long. V lost 3 bases, J lost 4 bases, and 8 bases stayed unmatched. The germline V gene has CDR1 SGHNT and CDR2 YYREEE (reference sequence). CDR3 loop: CASSYNLGTGGNTIYF. The CDR3 DNA reads as TGTGCCAGCAGCTATAATCTTGGGACAGGGGGAAACACCATATATTTT.

DNA of the CDR3: TGCGCCAGCAGCCAAGAAGGATGGAAGAGCGGCTACGAGCAGTACTTC. Translating it yields CASSQEGWKSGYEQYF. The chain links TRBV4-3 to TRBJ2-7, with D possibly TRBD2 on 5 matching bases. This CDR3 spans 16 amino acids. With 0 bases removed from V and 3 bases from J, the gap between germline ends came to 15 bases. Germline values: CDR1 LGHNA, CDR2 YSLEER.

The CDR3 sequence: CASGALREQYF. CDR3 sequence (DNA): TGTGCCAGCGGGGCCCTGAGGGAGCAGTACTTC. V and J are TRBV11-2 and TRBJ2-7, with a possible D match to TRBD1 (5 bases). The CDR3 has 11 amino acids. Trimming took off 8 bases at V and 7 bases at J, with 12 bases between the two ends. Germline V CDR1 and CDR2: SGHAT, FQNNGV.

This rearrangement joins TRBV10-3 to TRBJ1-1; D is ambiguous. Germline CDR1 and CDR2: ENHRY and SYGVKD. The CDR3 has 11 residues. V lost 10 bases and J lost 0, with 6 bases in between. The CDR3 protein is CATVVNTEAFF. DNA of the CDR3: TGTGCCACCGTCGTGAACACTGAAGCTTTCTTT.

This chain joins TRBV3-1 (or the pseudogene TRBV3-2) and TRBJ1-3; D might be TRBD1 (5 bases). The CDR3 length is 14 residues. V lost 11 bases and J lost 8, with 22 bases in between. The V gene's germline CDR1 is LGHDT and CDR2 YNNKEL (reference sequence). As DNA, the CDR3 is TGTGCCTGGGCAATAGGGACTCTTAGGGACACCATATATTTT. Encoded protein: CAWAIGTLRDTIYF.

V gene TRBV7-9 combines with J gene TRBJ2-7; TRBD1 agrees at 8 bases. CDR1 is SEHNR, CDR2 FQNEAQ, per germline (reference sequence). This CDR3 comprises 17 residues. The V gene end was trimmed by 5 bases and the J gene end by 0 bases; junction bases not matched to a gene: 12. CDR3 protein: CASSTDQGAGSSYEQYF. DNA of the CDR3: TGTGCCAGCAGCACCGACCAGGGGGCGGGGAGCTCCTACGAGCAGTACTTC.

The chain combines TRBV7-2 with TRBJ2-4; 9 bases agree with TRBD1. This CDR3 has 17 residues. J lost 1 base, V lost 3 bases, and 7 bases had no gene match. The germline gives CDR1 SGHTA, CDR2 FQGNSA. The CDR3 nucleotides read TGTGCCAGCAGCTTCGCCGGGACAGGGTCGGCCAAAAACATTCAGTACTTC. Its protein is CASSFAGTGSAKNIQYF.

This chain uses TRBV9 with TRBJ1-3; TRBD1 agrees at 8 bases. With V trimmed by 6 bases and J by 0 bases, 5 bases remained unmatched. The germline gives CDR1 SGDLS, CDR2 YYNGEE. The CDR3 covers 15 residues. The CDR3 DNA is TGTGCCAGCACCAGGGGGCCGAGCTCTGGAAACACCATATATTTT. Its protein product is CASTRGPSSGNTIYF.

The chain has TRBV9 and TRBJ2-7; D may be TRBD2 (6 bases). CDR1 and CDR2 from the germline V gene are SGDLS and YYNGEE. The CDR3 loop spans 15 amino acids. V lost 3 bases, J lost 0 bases, and 13 bases lay in between. CDR3 in amino acids: CASSEGGTASYEQYF. As DNA, the CDR3 is TGTGCCAGCAGCGAGGGAGGAACAGCCTCCTACGAGCAGTACTTC. Filled out from reference TRBV9 and TRBJ2-7, the complete variable domain reads DSGVTQTPKHLITATGQRVTLRCSPRSGDLSVYWYQQSLDQGLQFLIQYYNGEERAKGNILERFSAQQFPDLHSELNLSSLELGDSALYFCASSEGGTASYEQYFGPGTRLTVT.

This chain connects TRBV9 to TRBJ2-1, with 8 bases that match TRBD1. The CDR3 has 16 amino acids. V lost 0 bases, J lost 10 bases, and 12 bases stayed unmatched. Germline V gene data show CDR1 as SGDLS and CDR2 as YYNGEE. The CDR3 bases are TGTGCCAGCAGCGTAGCCACAGGGGGAGTTGTCGGCGAGCAGTTCTTC. Protein product: CASSVATGGVVGEQFF.

The rearrangement joins TRBV28 to TRBJ1-5, with 7 bases that match TRBD1. Germline V lookup: CDR1 MDHEN, CDR2 SYDVKM. The CDR3 spans 16 residues. J lost 0 bases, V lost 5 bases, and 7 bases had no gene match. The CDR3 coding sequence is TGTGCCAGCAGTGAGGGGGCGGTGAATAGCAATCAGCCCCAGCATTTT. It encodes CASSEGAVNSNQPQHF.